The 17 T cell receptor beta chains below all came from one sample that was sequenced in a study of radiotherapy plus CTLA-4 blockade in lung cancer. Using immunoSEQ multiplex PCR, the repertoire was profiled, and TCRdb retains in-frame clones only, with some absent. This table has around 78,000 clones, about 78% appearing once. Sequencing used peripheral blood, obtained from a patient treated with radiotherapy plus ipilimumab. These receptors came from a human donor with non-small cell lung cancer who had a partial response to radiotherapy plus ipilimumab. Some clones in this sample may be carry-over from other donors' samples.

This rearrangement joins TRBV9 to TRBJ2-3; D uncertain. CDR1 is SGDLS, CDR2 YYNGEE, per germline. Trimming shortened V by 0 bases and J by 5 bases, and 13 bases separated the two germline ends. The CDR3 runs to 15 residues. The CDR3 is CASSVASQVKDTQYF. The CDR3 bases are TGTGCCAGCAGCGTAGCAAGCCAGGTGAAAGATACGCAGTATTTT. Using reference TRBV9 and TRBJ2-3 for the parts outside the CDR3, the full variable domain is DSGVTQTPKHLITATGQRVTLRCSPRSGDLSVYWYQQSLDQGLQFLIQYYNGEERAKGNILERFSAQQFPDLHSELNLSSLELGDSALYFCASSVASQVKDTQYFGPGTRLTVL.

The J gene is TRBJ1-5, the V gene TRBV4-2, with TRBD1 as a possible D gene (5 bases). CDR1 and CDR2 (germline): LGHNA, YNFKEQ. V shed 5 bases and J shed 5 bases, with 16 bases lying between them. This CDR3 has 15 residues. The CDR3: CASSTGDGGDQPQHF. For the CDR3, the DNA is TGTGCCAGCAGCACGGGGGACGGCGGGGATCAGCCCCAGCATTTT.

The chain couples TRBV28 to TRBJ1-2, with D possibly matching TRBD1 (6 bases). Germline CDR1 is MDHEN and CDR2 is SYDVKM. V shed 5 bases and J shed 5 bases, with 15 bases lying between them. This CDR3 contains 14 residues. In DNA form, the CDR3 reads TGTGCCAGCAGTATAGGACAGCTGACTTATGGCTACACCTTC. Translation gives CASSIGQLTYGYTF.

V and J are TRBV2 and TRBJ2-5, with TRBD2 matching 14 bases. Germline V gene lookup returns CDR1 SNHLY and CDR2 FYNNEI. V shed 6 bases and J 5 bases; nucleotides not matched to a gene: 5. This CDR3 is built from 15 residues. CDR3 sequence (DNA): TGTGCCAGCAGGGGACTAGCGGGAGTAAGGGAGACCCAGTACTTC. This sequence encodes CASRGLAGVRETQYF.

The rearrangement links TRBV6-5 to TRBJ1-1, with 7 bases identical to TRBD1. The germline V gene has CDR1 MNHEY and CDR2 SVGAGI. V shed 5 bases, J shed 4 bases, and the junction held 7 bases outside the gene matches. The CDR3 is 14 amino acids. In DNA, the CDR3 is TGTGCCAGCAGTGTGGACCGGGACAGCACTGAAGCTTTCTTT. Its protein product is CASSVDRDSTEAFF.

This chain joins TRBV7-2 and TRBJ2-6, with 8 bases that match TRBD2. Germline V CDR1 and CDR2: SGHTA, FQGNSA. V was clipped by 6 bases and J by 4 bases; unmatched bases: 11. The CDR3 runs to 17 residues. In DNA, the CDR3 is TGTGCCAGCAGTAATGCCGGGACTAGTTCCGGGGCCAACGTCCTGACTTTC. As protein: CASSNAGTSSGANVLTF.

The genes are TRBV29-1 and TRBJ1-1; TRBD1 matches at 8 bases. Germline loops: CDR1 SQVTM, CDR2 ANQGSEA. This CDR3 comprises 11 residues. V shed 8 bases and J 7 bases; nucleotides not matched to a gene: 6. CDR3 DNA: TGCAGCTCTTACAGGGGGAGTGAAGCTTTCTTT. Translated: CSSYRGSEAFF. The whole variable domain, filled in from reference TRBV29-1 and TRBJ1-1, reads SAVISQKPSRDICQRGTSLTIQCQVDSQVTMMFWYRQQPGQSLTLIATANQGSEATYESGFVIDKFPISRPNLTFSTLTVSNMSPEDSSIYLCSSYRGSEAFFGQGTRLTVV.

Notes on this clone: Other DNA sequences of this sample code for an identical CDR3. The chain recombines TRBV18 with TRBJ2-2; 10 positions match TRBD1. With V trimmed by 6 bases and J by 4 bases, 5 bases remained unmatched. CDR3 length: 15 amino acids. Germline CDR1 and CDR2: KGHSH and LQKENI. The CDR3 DNA reads as TGTGCCAGCTCCCCAAGGACAGGGGGCACCGGGGAGCTGTTTTTT. It codes for CASSPRTGGTGELFF. The entire variable domain, with the rest obtained from reference TRBV18 and TRBJ2-2, is as follows: NAGVMQNPRHLVRRRGQEARLRCSPMKGHSHVYWYRQLPEEGLKFMVYLQKENIIDESGMPKERFSAEFPKEGPSILRIQQVVRGDSAAYFCASSPRTGGTGELFFGEGSRLTVL.

The chain carries TRBV27 and TRBJ1-6, with D tentatively TRBD1 (5 bases). Trimming took off 4 bases at V and 7 bases at J, with 20 bases between the two ends. This CDR3 contains 17 residues. Looked up from germline, CDR1 is MNHEY and CDR2 is SMNVEV (reference sequence). The CDR3 bases are TGTGCCAGCAGTTCTCTTGGGGCGGACGCTAGGAATTCACCCCTCCACTTT. This codes for CASSSLGADARNSPLHF.

V and J are TRBV6-5 and TRBJ2-7; D not certain. V lost 11 bases and J lost 4, with 9 bases in between. Per the germline V gene, CDR1 is MNHEY and CDR2 is SVGAGI. The CDR3 consists of 10 residues. The DNA for the CDR3 is TGTGCCGGCCACGGGTACGAGCAGTACTTC. Translating gives CAGHGYEQYF.

The genes are TRBV11-2 and TRBJ2-7, with D possibly being TRBD1 (5 bases). Germline values: CDR1 SGHAT, CDR2 FQNNGV. The CDR3 consists of 14 residues. V lost 2 bases and J 5 bases, leaving 13 bases between the germline ends. The CDR3 DNA sequence: TGTGCCAGCAGCTTACAGGGATTCGGCAACGAGCAGTACTTC. It yields the protein CASSLQGFGNEQYF.

There are a few counts of this clone. The J gene is TRBJ1-3, the V gene TRBV19; D call uncertain. The CDR3 extends over 14 amino acids. The V end lost 10 bases, the J end lost 2 bases, and 15 bases lay between the germline ends. Germline V CDR1 and CDR2: LNHDA, SQIVND (reference sequence). CDR3 nucleotide sequence: TGTGCCAAACCCCTTAGCAAAGCTGGAAACACCATATATTTT. This codes for CAKPLSKAGNTIYF.

The V gene is TRBV5-6, the J gene TRBJ2-2; possibly TRBD1 for D (5 bases). This CDR3 comprises 14 residues. V lost 3 bases, J lost 4 bases, and 10 bases lay in between. Germline-derived CDR1 and CDR2 are SGHDT and YYEEEE. The CDR3 sequence: CASSSTGITGELFF. For the CDR3, the DNA is TGTGCCAGCAGCTCAACAGGAATCACCGGGGAGCTGTTTTTT.

The CDR3 sequence: CASSAVRDTEAFF. The CDR3 DNA sequence: TGTGCCAGCAGTGCGGTCAGGGATACTGAAGCTTTCTTT. V gene TRBV6-1 combines with J gene TRBJ1-1; D possibly corresponds to TRBD1 (5 bases). This CDR3 is built from 13 residues. Germline-derived CDR1 and CDR2 are MNHNS and SASEGT. Between the trimmed V and J ends, which lost 4 bases and 5 bases, there was a span of 11 bases.

The V and J genes are TRBV7-2 and TRBJ2-1, with 7 positions matching TRBD2. With V trimmed by 5 bases and J by 0 bases, 13 bases remained unmatched. The CDR3 totals 18 residues. Germline loops: CDR1 SGHTA, CDR2 FQGNSA. The CDR3 sequence: CASSPGGRVGVSYNEQFF. The DNA for the CDR3 is TGTGCCAGCAGCCCGGGAGGCAGGGTAGGGGTCTCCTACAATGAGCAGTTCTTC.

In its sample, this clone was seen once. The chain joins TRBV5-1 to TRBJ2-1; 9 bases line up with TRBD2. The germline CDR1 and CDR2 sequences are SGHRS and YFSETQ. This CDR3 comprises 15 residues. The V segment lost 4 bases and the J segment 2 bases; nucleotides outside the gene matches: 4. The CDR3 region is CASSASGAAYNEQFF. For the CDR3, the DNA is TGCGCCAGCAGCGCTAGCGGGGCCGCCTACAATGAGCAGTTCTTC. Full variable domain (missing parts from reference TRBV5-1 and TRBJ2-1): KAGVTQTPRYLIKTRGQQVTLSCSPISGHRSVSWYQQTPGQGLQFLFEYFSETQRNKGNFPGRFSGRQFSNSRSEMNVSTLELGDSALYLCASSASGAAYNEQFFGPGTRLTVL.

The chain combines TRBV6-5 with TRBJ2-7, with D uncertain. This CDR3 spans 14 amino acids. The germline CDR1 and CDR2 sequences are MNHEY and SVGAGI. V shed 2 bases and J shed 4 bases, with 12 bases lying between them. The CDR3 coding sequence is TGTGCCAGCAGTTACGTCGGGTCAGATTACGAGCAGTACTTC. Protein product: CASSYVGSDYEQYF.